The clone carrying this T cell receptor (beta chain) was detected once. V dropped 7 bases and J dropped 3 bases, with 14 bases sitting between them. The CDR3 sequence is 14 residues long. Germline lookup yields CDR1 SGDLS and CDR2 YYNGEE. These data belong to a study of OX40 agonist ivuxolimab in advanced cancers. Sampling of blood occurred at baseline, cycle 4 day 1, and cycle 7 day 1. The protocol was immunoSEQ multiplex PCR, while the TCRdb copy is restricted to in-frame clones and leaves out a portion. This table holds fewer than 45,000 clones, just under 75% found once. Sequencing was performed on CD4+ or CD8+ T cells sorted from blood, taken in a trial of the OX40 agonist ivuxolimab. V usage is TRBV9 and J usage is TRBJ2-4, with D possibly being TRBD1 or TRBD2 (5 bases each). The receptor comes from an adult with an advanced solid tumor such as melanoma, head and neck, liver or kidney cancer. CDR3 sequence (DNA): TGTGCCAGCGGGGGAGCCTTGGGCAAAAACATTCAGTACTTC. It specifies CASGGALGKNIQYF.